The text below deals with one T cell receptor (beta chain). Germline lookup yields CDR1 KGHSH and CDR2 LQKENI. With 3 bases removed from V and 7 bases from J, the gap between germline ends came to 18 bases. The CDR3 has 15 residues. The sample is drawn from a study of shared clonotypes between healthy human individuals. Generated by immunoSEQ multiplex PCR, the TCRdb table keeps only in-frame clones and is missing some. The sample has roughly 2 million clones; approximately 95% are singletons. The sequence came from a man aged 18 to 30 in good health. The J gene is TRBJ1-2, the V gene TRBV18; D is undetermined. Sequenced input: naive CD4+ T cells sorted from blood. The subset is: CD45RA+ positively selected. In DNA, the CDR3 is TGTGCCAGCTCACCTAATGGCGGGGAATACAGTGGCTACACCTTC. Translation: CASSPNGGEYSGYTF.